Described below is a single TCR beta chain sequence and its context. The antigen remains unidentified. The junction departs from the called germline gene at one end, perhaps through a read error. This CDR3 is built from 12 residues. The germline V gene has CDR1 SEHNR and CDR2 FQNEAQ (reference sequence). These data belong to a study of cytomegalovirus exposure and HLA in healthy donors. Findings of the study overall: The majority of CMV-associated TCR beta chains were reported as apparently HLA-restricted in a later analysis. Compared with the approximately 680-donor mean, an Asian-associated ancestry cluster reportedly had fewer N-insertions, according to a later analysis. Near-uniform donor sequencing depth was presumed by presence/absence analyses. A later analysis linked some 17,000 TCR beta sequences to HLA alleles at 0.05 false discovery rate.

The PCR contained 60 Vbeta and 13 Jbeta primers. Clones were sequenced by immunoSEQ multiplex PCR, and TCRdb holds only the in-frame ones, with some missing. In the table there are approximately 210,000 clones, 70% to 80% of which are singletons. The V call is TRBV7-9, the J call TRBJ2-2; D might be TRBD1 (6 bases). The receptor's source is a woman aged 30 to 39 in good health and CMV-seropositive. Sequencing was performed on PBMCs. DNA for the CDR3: TGTTCCAGCAGCTTCCGACAGGAGGAGCTGTTTTTT. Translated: CSSSFRQEELFF.